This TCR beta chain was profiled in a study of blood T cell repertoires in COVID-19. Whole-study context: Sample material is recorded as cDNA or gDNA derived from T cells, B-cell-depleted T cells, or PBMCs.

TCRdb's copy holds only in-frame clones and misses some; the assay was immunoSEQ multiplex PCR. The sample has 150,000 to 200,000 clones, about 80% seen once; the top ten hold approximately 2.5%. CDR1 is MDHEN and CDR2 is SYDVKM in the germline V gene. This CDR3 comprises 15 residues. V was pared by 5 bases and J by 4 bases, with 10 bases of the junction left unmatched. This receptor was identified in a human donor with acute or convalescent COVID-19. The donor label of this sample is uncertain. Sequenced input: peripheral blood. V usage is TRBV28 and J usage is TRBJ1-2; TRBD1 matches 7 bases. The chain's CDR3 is CASSVRGLFPYGYTF. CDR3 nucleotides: TGTGCCAGCAGTGTTAGGGGGCTCTTTCCCTATGGCTACACCTTC.